This T cell receptor beta chain was sequenced in a study of T cells in Graves' hyperthyroidism and ophthalmopathy. General study points: Blood also showed most of the thyroid clonotypes that were expanded above 0.001. For ophthalmopathy, model prediction preceded onset by a median 6.5 months.

Hyperthyroidism had been newly diagnosed in patients aged 18 to 65, and its duration was under 2 months. Each diagnosis drew on symptoms, thyroxine, TRAb, thyroid ultrasound and orbital computed tomography findings. In its sample, this clonotype was seen a few times. Its antigen is as yet unknown. TCR beta CDR3 regions were amplified from RNA transcripts. TCR CDR3 regions were first amplified by RT-PCR with HTBI primers. TCRdb processed the multiplex PCR reads anew with MiXCR; each CDR3 protein has one entry. The sample has some 510,000 distinct CDR3 sequences; approximately 44% are singletons. There are 14 residues in the CDR3. The germline V gene has CDR1 LNHNV and CDR2 YYDKDF (reference sequence). Germline trimming cut 11 bases from V and 5 bases from J; bases unmatched to any gene: 10.

The clonotype was recovered from a woman between 18 and 30 years old with Graves' hyperthyroidism. Input material: peripheral blood or thyroid tissue (not recorded which). The chain links TRBV15 to TRBJ2-2; TRBD2 agrees at 8 bases. CDR3 in DNA: TGTGCCTCTTCGAGCGGGAGTCGTACCGGGGAGCTGTTTTTT. As protein: CASSSGSRTGELFF.